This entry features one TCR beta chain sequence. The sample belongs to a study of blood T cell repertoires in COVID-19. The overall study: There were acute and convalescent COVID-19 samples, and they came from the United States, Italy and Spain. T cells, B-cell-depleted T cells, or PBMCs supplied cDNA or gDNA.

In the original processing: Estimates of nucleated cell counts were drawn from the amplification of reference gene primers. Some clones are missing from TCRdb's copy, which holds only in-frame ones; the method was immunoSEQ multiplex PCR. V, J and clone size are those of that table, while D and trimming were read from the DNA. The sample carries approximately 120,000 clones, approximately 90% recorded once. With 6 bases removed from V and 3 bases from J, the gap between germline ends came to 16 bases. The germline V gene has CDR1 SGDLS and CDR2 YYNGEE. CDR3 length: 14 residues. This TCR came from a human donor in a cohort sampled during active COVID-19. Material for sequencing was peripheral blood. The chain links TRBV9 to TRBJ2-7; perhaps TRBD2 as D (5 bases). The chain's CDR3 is CASTRGAEVYEQYF. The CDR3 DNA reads TGTGCCAGCACTCGTGGCGCGGAGGTCTACGAGCAGTACTTC. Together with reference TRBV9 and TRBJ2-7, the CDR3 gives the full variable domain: DSGVTQTPKHLITATGQRVTLRCSPRSGDLSVYWYQQSLDQGLQFLIQYYNGEERAKGNILERFSAQQFPDLHSELNLSSLELGDSALYFCASTRGAEVYEQYFGPGTRLTVT.